Presented here are 30 T cell receptor beta chains from one specimen sequenced in a study of cytomegalovirus exposure and HLA in healthy donors. Researchers ran the PCR with 60 Vbeta and 13 Jbeta primers. Profiling relied on immunoSEQ multiplex PCR, and the TCRdb table lists in-frame clones only, not all of them. This listing includes about 150,000 clones. Input material: PBMCs. The receptors were gathered from a man aged 25 to 40 in good health and CMV-seronegative.

The chain uses TRBV7-3 and TRBJ1-2, with TRBD1 as a possible D gene (5 bases). This CDR3 has 13 residues. The germline CDR1 and CDR2 sequences are SGHTA and FQGTGA. Trimming took 0 bases from V and 8 from J, leaving 10 bases between them. The CDR3: CASSLTGGGGYTF. The CDR3 region has the DNA TGTGCCAGCAGCTTAACGGGGGGGGGAGGCTACACCTTC.

The V and J genes are TRBV6-5 and TRBJ2-3, with D hard to call. This CDR3 spans 14 amino acids. V gave up 0 bases and J gave up 5 bases, with 9 bases separating them. CDR1 is MNHEY and CDR2 is SVGAGI in the germline V gene. CDR3 protein: CASSYSHSGDTQYF. CDR3 nucleotides: TGTGCCAGCAGTTACTCGCACTCAGGAGATACGCAGTATTTT.

The chain links TRBV2 to TRBJ1-5; TRBD1 agrees at 9 bases. This CDR3 spans 18 amino acids. Germline V gene sequence: CDR1 SNHLY, CDR2 FYNNEI. V lost 5 bases and J lost 6; bases outside the gene matches: 17. The CDR3 here is CASSPIRRTGAEGQPQHF. The CDR3 nucleotides are TGTGCCAGCAGTCCGATTCGAAGGACAGGGGCGGAAGGTCAGCCCCAGCATTTT.

The chain joins TRBV12-2 to TRBJ1-2; whether TRBD1, the table's D call, matches the DNA was not checked. TRBV12-2 is deemed a pseudogene. CDR3 length equals 14 residues. CDR3 nucleotides: TGTGCAAGTCGCTTTAGGGGGCTCTGGTATGGCTACACCTTC. This encodes CASRFRGLWYGYTF.

This chain uses TRBV18 with TRBJ2-2; 11 bases agree with TRBD2. CDR3 length equals 16 residues. V shed 5 bases, J shed 5 bases, and the junction held 7 bases outside the gene matches. Germline V gene sequence: CDR1 KGHSH, CDR2 LQKENI. Here the CDR3 DNA reads TGTGCCAGCTCATTTCTACTAGCGGGAGAAACCGGGGAGCTGTTTTTT. Translating it yields CASSFLLAGETGELFF.

The rearrangement joins TRBV7-2 to TRBJ1-5; D gene ambiguous. The CDR3 consists of 16 residues. Trimming took off 0 bases at V and 0 bases at J, with 9 bases between the two ends. Germline V gene data show CDR1 as SGHTA and CDR2 as FQGNSA. CDR3 amino acids: CASSLARIYSNQPQHF. The CDR3 region has the DNA TGTGCCAGCAGCTTAGCGCGCATATATAGCAATCAGCCCCAGCATTTT.

The chain combines TRBV7-9 with TRBJ1-2; D unresolved. V was trimmed by 5 bases and J by 8 bases, leaving 18 bases between them. CDR3 length: 14 residues. CDR1 and CDR2 from the germline V gene are SEHNR and FQNEAQ (reference sequence). The CDR3 bases are TGTGCCAGCAGCCCTGGGCAGGTCCTGGCGGGCTACACCTTC. Its translation: CASSPGQVLAGYTF.

The chain combines TRBV11-3 with TRBJ2-5, with 15 bases that match TRBD2. The CDR3 runs 18 residues. CDR1 SGHNT and CDR2 YENEEA come from the germline V gene. Trimming cost V 5 bases and J 8 bases; bases outside gene matches: 15. The CDR3 region is CASSLLPSGLAGGITQYF. In nucleotides, the CDR3 is TGTGCCAGCAGCCTTCTCCCATCAGGACTAGCGGGAGGGATTACCCAGTACTTC.

On this clone: At one end, the junction sequence differs from germline, possibly due to a read error. The chain combines TRBV6-1 with TRBJ2-7; 8 bases are a match to TRBD2. CDR3 length equals 14 residues. Germline V CDR1 and CDR2: MNHNS, SASEGT. In DNA form, the CDR3 reads TGTGCCAGTAGTGGTAGCGGGGCCTCCTACGAGCAGTACTTC. Protein product: CASSGSGASYEQYF.

This rearrangement joins TRBV27 to TRBJ1-2, with TRBD1 as a possible D gene (5 bases). Trimming removed 3 bases at V and 8 bases at J, with 16 bases between. CDR3 length: 14 residues. Germline-derived CDR1 and CDR2 are MNHEY and SMNVEV (reference sequence). The DNA for the CDR3 is TGTGCCAGCAGTTTGGGTGCAGGGTTGCGGGGCTACACCTTC. This codes for CASSLGAGLRGYTF.

V usage is TRBV18 and J usage is TRBJ1-2; 9 bases align to TRBD1. CDR1 and CDR2 (germline): KGHSH, LQKENI. The CDR3 has 15 residues. J was trimmed by 6 bases and V by 6 bases; bases with no gene match: 11. CDR3 amino acids: CASSDTGGAGNGYTF. The CDR3 DNA reads as TGTGCCAGCTCGGACACAGGGGGCGCAGGGAATGGCTACACCTTC.

The chain has TRBV27 and TRBJ1-2; 8 bases are a match to TRBD1. Germline V gene data show CDR1 as MNHEY and CDR2 as SMNVEV (reference sequence). J lost 8 bases, V lost 4 bases, and 12 bases had no gene match. This CDR3 has 15 residues. CDR3 nucleotide sequence: TGTGCCAGCAGTTCCCTACACAGGGGGTCGAAGGGCTACACCTTC. Translated, it gives CASSSLHRGSKGYTF.

This chain joins TRBV5-6 and TRBJ2-1, with TRBD2 matching 8 bases. There are 15 residues in the CDR3. V was pared by 0 bases and J by 3 bases, with 2 bases of the junction left unmatched. The germline V gene encodes CDR1 SGHDT and CDR2 YYEEEE. The CDR3 protein is CASSLGAGGYNEQFF. The CDR3 DNA follows: TGTGCCAGCAGCTTGGGGGCGGGAGGCTACAATGAGCAGTTCTTC.

The rearrangement uses TRBV15 and TRBJ1-2; 7 bases match TRBD1. Germline V gene sequence: CDR1 LNHNV, CDR2 YYDKDF (reference sequence). This CDR3 has 16 amino acids. The junction had 11 bases not matched to a gene; V was cut back by 0 bases and J by 7 bases. The CDR3 nucleotides are TGTGCCACCAGCAGAGATTGGTCGGAGGGGGCCGGTGGCTACACCTTC. This sequence encodes CATSRDWSEGAGGYTF.

CDR3 DNA: TGTGCCATCAGAACCCCCGGGACAGGAGACTACAATGAGCAGTTCTTC. Encoded protein: CAIRTPGTGDYNEQFF. The V and J genes are TRBV10-3 and TRBJ2-1, with 8 bases that match TRBD1. The germline V gene has CDR1 ENHRY and CDR2 SYGVKD. The CDR3 runs to 16 residues. V was pared by 6 bases and J by 3 bases, with 10 bases of the junction left unmatched.

This chain connects TRBV19 to TRBJ2-7; 10 bases are shared with TRBD2. Losses at the gene ends were 5 bases for V and 0 bases for J; bases not matched to a gene: 13. Germline V lookup: CDR1 LNHDA, CDR2 SQIVND (reference sequence). This CDR3 has 18 amino acids. The CDR3 nucleotides read TGTGCCAGTAGTTCAACCGGGACTAGCGACTCGAGCTCCTACGAGCAGTACTTC. Its translation: CASSSTGTSDSSSYEQYF.

This rearrangement joins TRBV5-6 to TRBJ2-3; 8 nucleotides match TRBD2. This CDR3 spans 16 amino acids. Germline assignment: CDR1 SGHDT and CDR2 YYEEEE. Trimming took 4 bases from V and 7 from J; bases not matched to a gene: 14. CDR3 protein: CASSLTGASGWNTQYF. The CDR3 region has the DNA TGTGCCAGCAGCCTCACGGGGGCTAGCGGGTGGAATACGCAGTATTTT.

The CDR3 DNA is TGTGCCAGCAACAGGCTTTATGGCTACACCTTC. The encoded protein is CASNRLYGYTF. The chain joins TRBV6-1 to TRBJ1-2; perhaps TRBD1 as D (5 bases). The CDR3 has 11 amino acids. The germline gives CDR1 MNHNS, CDR2 SASEGT. Trimming pared 7 bases from V and 5 bases from J, leaving 8 bases between.

The chain employs TRBV7-3 and TRBJ2-5; D remains unclear. Per germline, CDR1 SGHTA and CDR2 FQGTGA. There are 13 residues in the CDR3. V lost 1 base to trimming and J lost 1 base, with 4 bases between them. DNA for the CDR3: TGTGCCAGCAGCTTAAATAGCCAAGAGACCCAGTACTTC. Translating gives CASSLNSQETQYF.

The chain employs TRBV6-5 and TRBJ1-1; D is ambiguous. The V end was cut by 7 bases, the J end by 0 bases, with 9 bases between. The germline V gene has CDR1 MNHEY and CDR2 SVGAGI. This CDR3 comprises 13 residues. The CDR3, as DNA: TGTGCCAGCATAAACAGCTTGAACACTGAAGCTTTCTTT. It translates to CASINSLNTEAFF.

This sequence joins TRBV4-1 and TRBJ2-7; 7 nucleotides line up with TRBD2. Per the germline V gene, CDR1 is MGHRA and CDR2 is YSYEKL. There are 15 residues in the CDR3. Unmatched junction bases numbered 13, after V lost 4 bases and J lost 7 bases. The DNA of the CDR3 is TGCGCCAGCAGCCGGTGGTGGGAGGGAGGGTATGAGCAGTACTTC. Translated, it gives CASSRWWEGGYEQYF.

This chain connects TRBV7-9 to TRBJ2-7; no firm D call. This CDR3 is built from 12 residues. Trimming pared 2 bases from V and 3 bases from J, leaving 5 bases between. Germline V gene sequence: CDR1 SEHNR, CDR2 FQNEAQ (reference sequence). CDR3 amino acids: CASSLLGYEQYF. The CDR3 DNA sequence: TGTGCCAGCAGCTTACTAGGCTACGAGCAGTACTTC.

The chain uses TRBV28 and TRBJ1-2, with D hard to call. Germline V gene data show CDR1 as MDHEN and CDR2 as SYDVKM. The CDR3 runs to 15 residues. V shed 5 bases and J shed 3 bases, with 16 bases lying between them. CDR3 nucleotides: TGTGCCAGCAGTGTCCCCGGCGGGGTTTACTATGGCTACACCTTC. The encoded protein is CASSVPGGVYYGYTF.

This chain uses TRBV6-5 with TRBJ1-4, with TRBD1 as a possible D gene (6 bases). V dropped 6 bases and J dropped 11 bases, with 16 bases sitting between them. Germline loops: CDR1 MNHEY, CDR2 SVGAGI. This CDR3 contains 13 residues. The CDR3 protein is CASSPAGEEKLFF. The DNA of the CDR3 is TGTGCCAGCAGCCCAGCAGGGGAAGAGAAACTGTTTTTT.

The V and J genes are TRBV2 and TRBJ2-7; D remains ambiguous. Trimming removed 4 bases from V and 2 bases from J, with 12 bases in between. There are 14 residues in the CDR3. Germline V gene sequence: CDR1 SNHLY, CDR2 FYNNEI. The DNA for the CDR3 is TGTGCCAGCAGTGTGCGGCTTTCCACCTACGAGCAGTACTTC. It encodes CASSVRLSTYEQYF.

V is TRBV28 and J is TRBJ2-3, with D perhaps TRBD1 (6 bases). CDR1 and CDR2 from the germline V gene are MDHEN and SYDVKM. This CDR3 region has 14 residues. V was pared by 3 bases and J by 6 bases, with 13 bases between. CDR3 region: CASSFRGRADTQYF. Written as DNA, the CDR3 is TGTGCCAGCAGTTTCAGGGGTAGAGCGGATACGCAGTATTTT.

The V call is TRBV10-3, the J call TRBJ2-7; the match to TRBD2 covers 16 bases. Germline V gives CDR1 ENHRY, CDR2 SYGVKD. V trimming: 6 bases; J trimming: 4 bases; junction bases outside the gene matches: 6. The CDR3 length is 16 residues. The CDR3 is CAISSGTSGRVYEQYF. Written as DNA, the CDR3 is TGTGCCATCAGCTCAGGGACTAGCGGGAGGGTGTACGAGCAGTACTTC.

The chain combines TRBV19 with TRBJ2-5, with TRBD2 as a possible D gene (5 bases). The CDR3 is made up of 13 amino acids. Trimming pared 5 bases from V and 3 bases from J, leaving 10 bases between. Germline CDR1 LNHDA, CDR2 SQIVND (reference sequence). The CDR3, as DNA: TGTGCCAGTAGTCCCTGGACTGAAGAGACCCAGTACTTC. Its protein is CASSPWTEETQYF.

This chain joins TRBV14 and TRBJ2-4; 7 positions agree with TRBD2. Trimming removed 0 bases from V and 3 bases from J; junction bases left unmatched: 14. The germline gives CDR1 SGHDN, CDR2 FVKESK. This CDR3 contains 19 residues. Written as DNA, the CDR3 is TGTGCCAGCAGCCAAGATGGGAGGGAAAGTGGTAGTCGCAAAAACATTCAGTACTTC. Translation gives CASSQDGRESGSRKNIQYF.

The genes are TRBV7-2 and TRBJ2-7; 12 nucleotides agree with TRBD2. Germline trimming cut 5 bases from V and 8 bases from J; bases unmatched to any gene: 10. Germline values: CDR1 SGHTA, CDR2 FQGNSA. This CDR3 is 15 amino acids long. CDR3 loop: CASSPRTSGNRKQYF. CDR3 in DNA: TGTGCCAGCAGCCCCCGGACTAGCGGGAATAGGAAGCAGTACTTC. Full variable domain (remainder filled in from reference TRBV7-2 and TRBJ2-7): GAGVSQSPSNKVTEKGKDVELRCDPISGHTALYWYRQSLGQGLEFLIYFQGNSAPDKSGLPSDRFSAERTGGSVSTLTIQRTQQEDSAVYLCASSPRTSGNRKQYFGPGTRLTVT.